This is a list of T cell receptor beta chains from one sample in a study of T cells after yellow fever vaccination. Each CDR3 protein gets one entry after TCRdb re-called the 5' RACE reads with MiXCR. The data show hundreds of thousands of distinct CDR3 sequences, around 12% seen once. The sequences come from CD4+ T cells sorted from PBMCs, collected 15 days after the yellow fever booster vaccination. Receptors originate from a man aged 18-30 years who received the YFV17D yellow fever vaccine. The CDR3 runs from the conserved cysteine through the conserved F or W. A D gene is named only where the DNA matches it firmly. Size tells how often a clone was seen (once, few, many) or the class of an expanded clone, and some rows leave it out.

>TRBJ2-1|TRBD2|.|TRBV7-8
CASSSKAGGLYNEQFF
TGTGCCAGCAGCTCCAAAGCGGGGGGGCTATACAATGAGCAGTTCTTC
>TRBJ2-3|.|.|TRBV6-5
CASKGDGDTQYF
TGTGCCAGCAAGGGGGATGGAGATACGCAGTATTTT
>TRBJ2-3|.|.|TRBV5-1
CASSPALSTDTQYF
TGCGCCAGCAGCCCCGCGCTTAGCACAGATACGCAGTATTTT
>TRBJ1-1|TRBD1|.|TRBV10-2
CASYPGQGAVTEAFF
TGCGCCAGCTACCCCGGTCAGGGGGCGGTCACTGAAGCTTTCTTT
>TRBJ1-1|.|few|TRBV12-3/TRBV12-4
CASSLMFGGWAFF
TGTGCCAGCAGTTTAATGTTTGGGGGTTGGGCTTTCTTT
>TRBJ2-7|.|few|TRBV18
CASSPPGFGAASYEQYF
TGTGCCAGCTCACCACCGGGTTTTGGGGCAGCGTCCTACGAGCAGTACTTC
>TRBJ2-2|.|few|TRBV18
CASSPPIGAANTGELFF
TGTGCCAGCTCACCACCGATTGGAGCAGCGAACACCGGGGAGCTGTTTTTT
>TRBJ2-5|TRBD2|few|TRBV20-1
CSARKAGGLFRETQYF
TGCAGTGCTAGAAAAGCGGGGGGGCTTTTCCGAGAGACCCAGTACTTC
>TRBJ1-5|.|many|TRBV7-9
CASQPQTDNQPQHF
TGTGCCAGTCAACCTCAGACGGACAATCAGCCCCAGCATTTT
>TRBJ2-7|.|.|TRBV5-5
CASSPGVTYEQYF
TGTGCCAGCAGCCCCGGTGTTACCTACGAGCAGTACTTC
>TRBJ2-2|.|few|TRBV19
CASRGDSTGELFF
TGTGCCAGTAGAGGCGACTCCACCGGGGAGCTGTTTTTT
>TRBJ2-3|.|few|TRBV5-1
CASSLEDYAVDTQYF
TGCGCCAGCAGCTTGGAGGACTATGCTGTGGATACGCAGTATTTT
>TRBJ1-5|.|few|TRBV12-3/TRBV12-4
CASSLGRRAEGQPQHF
TGTGCCAGCAGTTTAGGGCGCAGGGCAGAGGGGCAGCCCCAGCATTTT
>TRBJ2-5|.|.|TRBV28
CASRRLAETQYF
TGTGCCAGCAGGAGACTTGCTGAGACCCAGTACTTC
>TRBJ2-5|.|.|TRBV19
CASSIVDSQETQYF
TGTGCCAGTAGTATTGTTGACTCCCAAGAGACCCAGTACTTC
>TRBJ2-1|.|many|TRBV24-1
CATSDPVGGGDHNEQFF
TGTGCCACCAGTGACCCGGTAGGGGGGGGCGACCACAATGAGCAGTTCTTC
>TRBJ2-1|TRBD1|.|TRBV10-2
CASRDRGGSSYNEQFF
TGCGCCAGCCGGGACAGGGGAGGGTCGTCCTACAATGAGCAGTTCTTC
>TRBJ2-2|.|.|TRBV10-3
CAISLQSGELFF
TGTGCCATCAGTCTCCAATCCGGGGAGCTGTTTTTT
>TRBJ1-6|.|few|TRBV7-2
CASSLNYGTANSPLHF
TGTGCCAGCAGCTTAAATTACGGGACGGCAAATTCACCCCTCCACTTT
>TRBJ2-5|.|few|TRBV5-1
CASSLTGMEETQYF
TGCGCCAGCAGCTTGACAGGGATGGAAGAGACCCAGTACTTC
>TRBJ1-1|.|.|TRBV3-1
CASSQAGLTEAFF
TGTGCCAGCAGCCAAGCAGGGCTCACTGAAGCTTTCTTT
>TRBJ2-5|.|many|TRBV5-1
CASSLVPADNQETQYF
TGCGCCAGCAGCTTGGTCCCAGCGGATAACCAAGAGACCCAGTACTTC
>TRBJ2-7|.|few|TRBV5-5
CASSDRLSYEQYF
TGTGCCAGCAGCGACAGGCTCTCCTACGAGCAGTACTTC
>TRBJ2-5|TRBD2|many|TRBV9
CASSVDPLAGGRAETQYF
TGTGCCAGCAGCGTAGACCCCCTAGCGGGGGGGCGAGCCGAGACCCAGTACTTC
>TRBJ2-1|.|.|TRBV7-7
CASSLGSVGSDEQFF
TGTGCTAGCAGCTTAGGCTCTGTGGGGTCAGATGAGCAGTTCTTC
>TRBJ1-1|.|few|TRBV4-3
CASSQPGRSEAFF
TGCGCCAGCAGCCAGCCAGGTCGGTCTGAAGCTTTCTTT
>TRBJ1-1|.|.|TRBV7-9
CASSSTTGRNTEAFF
TGTGCCAGCAGCTCCACTACAGGGCGGAACACTGAAGCTTTCTTT
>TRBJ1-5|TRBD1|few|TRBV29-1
CSVLTGGGQPQHF
TGCAGCGTTTTGACAGGGGGCGGTCAGCCCCAGCATTTT
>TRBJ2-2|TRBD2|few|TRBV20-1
CSARDRRGSTGELFF
TGCAGTGCTAGAGATAGGCGGGGGTCCACCGGGGAGCTGTTTTTT
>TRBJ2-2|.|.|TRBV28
CASSSVGGTGELFF
TGTGCCAGCAGTTCGGTGGGGGGAACCGGGGAGCTGTTTTTT
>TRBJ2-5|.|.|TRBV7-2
CASAGSSGTLGAQYF
TGTGCCAGCGCGGGAAGTTCAGGGACCCTGGGGGCCCAGTACTTC
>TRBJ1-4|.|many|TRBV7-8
CASSLGGDNEKLFF
TGTGCCAGCAGCTTAGGGGGCGACAATGAAAAACTGTTTTTT
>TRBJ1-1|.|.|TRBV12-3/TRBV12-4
CASSGLDTEAFF
TGTGCCAGCAGTGGCCTGGACACTGAAGCTTTCTTT
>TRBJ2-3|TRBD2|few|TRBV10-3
CAIRGTSGGYTDTQYF
TGTGCCATCCGAGGGACTAGCGGGGGATACACAGATACGCAGTATTTT
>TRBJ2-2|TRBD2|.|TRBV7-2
CASSLRGSGGANTGELFF
TGTGCCAGCAGCTTAAGGGGAAGCGGGGGGGCGAACACCGGGGAGCTGTTTTTT
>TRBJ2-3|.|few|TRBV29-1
CSAVGDTQYF
TGCAGCGCTGTCGGGGATACGCAGTATTTT
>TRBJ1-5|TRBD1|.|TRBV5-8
CASRTGTDSNQPQHF
TGTGCCAGCAGAACCGGGACAGATAGCAATCAGCCCCAGCATTTT
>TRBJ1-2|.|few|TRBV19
CASSIGVDYGYTF
TGTGCCAGTAGTATCGGGGTCGACTATGGCTACACCTTC
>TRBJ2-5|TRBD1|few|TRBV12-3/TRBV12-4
CASSRGTAQETQYF
TGTGCCAGCAGTAGGGGGACAGCTCAAGAGACCCAGTACTTC
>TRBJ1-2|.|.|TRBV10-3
CAISEVGKGYTF
TGTGCCATCAGTGAAGTAGGGAAGGGCTACACCTTC
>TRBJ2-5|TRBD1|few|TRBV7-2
CASSSWDRRGTQYF
TGTGCCAGCAGCTCGTGGGACAGGCGGGGGACCCAGTACTTC
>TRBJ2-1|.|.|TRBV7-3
CASSFPDRDYHEQFF
TGTGCCAGCAGCTTCCCGGACAGGGACTACCATGAGCAGTTCTTC